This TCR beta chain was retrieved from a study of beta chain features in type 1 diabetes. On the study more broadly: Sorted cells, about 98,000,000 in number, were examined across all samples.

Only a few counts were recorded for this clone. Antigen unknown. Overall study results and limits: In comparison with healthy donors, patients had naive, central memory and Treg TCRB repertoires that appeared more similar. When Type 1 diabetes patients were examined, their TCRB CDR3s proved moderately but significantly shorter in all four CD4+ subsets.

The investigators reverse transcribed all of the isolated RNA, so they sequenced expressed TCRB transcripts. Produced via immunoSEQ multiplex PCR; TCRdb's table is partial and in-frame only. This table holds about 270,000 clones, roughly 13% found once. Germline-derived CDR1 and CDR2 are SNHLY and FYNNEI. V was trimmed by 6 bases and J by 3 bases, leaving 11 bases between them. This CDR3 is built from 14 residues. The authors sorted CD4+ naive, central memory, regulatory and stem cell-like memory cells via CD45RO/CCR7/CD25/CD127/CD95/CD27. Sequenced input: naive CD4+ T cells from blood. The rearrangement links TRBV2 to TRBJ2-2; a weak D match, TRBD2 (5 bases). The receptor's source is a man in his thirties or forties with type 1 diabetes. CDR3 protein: CASRIMRDTGELFF. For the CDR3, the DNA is TGTGCCAGCAGAATCATGCGGGACACCGGGGAGCTGTTTTTT. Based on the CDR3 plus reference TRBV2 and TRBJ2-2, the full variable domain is EPEVTQTPSHQVTQMGQEVILRCVPISNHLYFYWYRQILGQKVEFLVSFYNNEISEKSEIFDDQFSVERPDGSNFTLKIRSTKLEDSAMYFCASRIMRDTGELFFGEGSRLTVL.